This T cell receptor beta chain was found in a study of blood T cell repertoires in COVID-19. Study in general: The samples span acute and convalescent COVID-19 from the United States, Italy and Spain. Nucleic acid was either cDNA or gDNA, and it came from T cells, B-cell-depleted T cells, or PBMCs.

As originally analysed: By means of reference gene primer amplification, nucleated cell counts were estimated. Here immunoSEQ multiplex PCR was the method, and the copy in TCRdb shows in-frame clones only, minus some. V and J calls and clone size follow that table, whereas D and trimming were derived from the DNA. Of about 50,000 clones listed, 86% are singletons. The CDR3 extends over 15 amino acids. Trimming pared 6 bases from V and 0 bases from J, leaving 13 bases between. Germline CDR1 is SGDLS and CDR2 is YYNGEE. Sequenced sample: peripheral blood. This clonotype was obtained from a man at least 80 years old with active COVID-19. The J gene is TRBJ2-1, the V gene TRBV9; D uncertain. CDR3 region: CASKPVPHSYNEQFF. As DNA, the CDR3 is TGTGCCAGCAAGCCGGTGCCCCACTCCTACAATGAGCAGTTCTTC. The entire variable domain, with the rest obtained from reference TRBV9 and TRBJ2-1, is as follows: DSGVTQTPKHLITATGQRVTLRCSPRSGDLSVYWYQQSLDQGLQFLIQYYNGEERAKGNILERFSAQQFPDLHSELNLSSLELGDSALYFCASKPVPHSYNEQFFGPGTRLTVL.